This entry concerns a single T cell receptor (beta chain). What it binds is unknown. MiXCR, run by TCRdb on the reads, gives a single entry per CDR3 protein. The data show 900,000 to 950,000 distinct CDR3 sequences, with around 32% seen just once and over 10% held by the top ten. The entry originates in a study of T cell repertoires in cytomegalovirus infection. Study-level background: Recently identified HLA-C-restricted and well-studied HLA-B-restricted CMV epitopes were used.

Notes on the study in general: Clonotype analysis showed dominance of the ex vivo response by HLA-C-restricted CMV-specific TCR beta clonotypes.

This specimen consisted of cultured CD8+ T cells from PBMCs, obtained from culture after CMV antigen stimulation. The origin of this receptor is a human donor in good health (CMV status not recorded). Some clones in this sample may be carry-over from other donors' samples.

The CDR3 region is CASSASGARNNEQFF. CDR3 sequence (DNA): TGTGCCAGCAGTGCGTCGGGGGCACGGAACAATGAGCAGTTCTTC. V is TRBV6-5 and J is TRBJ2-1, with D perhaps given as TRBD1 or TRBD2 (6 bases each). V gave up 5 bases and J gave up 5 bases, with 16 bases separating them. This CDR3 contains 15 residues. The V gene's germline CDR1 is MNHEY and CDR2 SVGAGI.